Here is one T cell receptor (beta chain) with its context. What it binds is unknown. This record comes from a study of beta chain features in type 1 diabetes. Study overall: Healthy donors and patients showed comparable age, gender and cell yields. Broader study findings: Among all four CD4+ subsets, Type 1 diabetes patients had TCRB CDR3s that were moderately but significantly shorter. HLA influence on TCRB rearrangement stayed unresolved here.

All of the isolated RNA was reverse transcribed, so expressed TCRB transcripts were sequenced. Here immunoSEQ multiplex PCR was the method, and the copy in TCRdb shows in-frame clones only, minus some. The table includes more than 300,000 clones, around 15% detected once. Every participating donor gave one draw, a heparinised blood sample averaging about 116 mL. The germline gives CDR1 SEHNR, CDR2 FQNEAQ (reference sequence). Trimming cost V 5 bases and J 7 bases; bases outside gene matches: 7. This CDR3 is 15 amino acids long. The sample taken for sequencing was naive CD4+ T cells from blood. This receptor was obtained from a woman aged 18-35 years in good health. This sequence joins TRBV7-9 and TRBJ2-1, with 11 bases aligning to TRBD2. CDR3 bases: TGTGCCAGCAGCGCAATAGCGGGAGGGGGGAATGAGCAGTTCTTC. Translating it yields CASSAIAGGGNEQFF.